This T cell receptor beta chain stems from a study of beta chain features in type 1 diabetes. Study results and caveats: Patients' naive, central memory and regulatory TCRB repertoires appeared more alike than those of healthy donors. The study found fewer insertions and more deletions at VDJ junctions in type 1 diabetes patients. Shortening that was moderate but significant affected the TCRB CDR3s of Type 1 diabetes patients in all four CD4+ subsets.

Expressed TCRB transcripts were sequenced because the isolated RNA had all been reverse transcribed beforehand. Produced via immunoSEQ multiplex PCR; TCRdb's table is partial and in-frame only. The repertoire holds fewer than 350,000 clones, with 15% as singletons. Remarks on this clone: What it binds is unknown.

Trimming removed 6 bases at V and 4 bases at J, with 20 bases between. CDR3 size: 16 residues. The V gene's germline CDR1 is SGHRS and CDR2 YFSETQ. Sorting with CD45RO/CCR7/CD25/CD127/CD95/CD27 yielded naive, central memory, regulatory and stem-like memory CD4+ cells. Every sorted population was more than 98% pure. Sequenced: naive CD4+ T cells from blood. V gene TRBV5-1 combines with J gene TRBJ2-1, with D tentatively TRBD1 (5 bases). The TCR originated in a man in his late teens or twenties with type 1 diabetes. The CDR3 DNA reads TGCGCCAGCACATTAAGGGGCAGCTCAAATTACAATGAGCAGTTCTTC. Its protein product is CASTLRGSSNYNEQFF.